The 24 T cell receptor beta chains reported below all come from one sample, sequenced in a study of T cell repertoires in cytomegalovirus infection. No antigens are known for them. Each CDR3 protein gets one entry after TCRdb re-called the reads with MiXCR. The sample lists around 750,000 distinct CDR3 sequences, approximately 32% occurring once. This material consisted of cultured CD8+ T cells from PBMCs, taken from culture after CMV antigen stimulation. The receptors were sampled from a human donor in good health (CMV status not recorded). Some clones in this sample may be carry-over from other donors' samples.

The CDR3 bases are TGTGCCAGCAGTTACTTAGGACACCCTGGGGAGCAGTACTTC. Protein: CASSYLGHPGEQYF. V gene TRBV6-8 combines with J gene TRBJ2-7; D may be TRBD1 (5 bases). V was pared by 1 base and J by 7 bases, with 14 bases between. Germline values: CDR1 MNHGY, CDR2 SAAAGT. The CDR3 is 14 amino acids.

This clonotype was counted ten times or more. This rearrangement joins TRBV7-8 to TRBJ2-3, with 7 bases matching TRBD2. V lost 4 bases, J lost 2 bases, and 9 bases stayed unmatched. The length of the CDR3 is 16 residues. Germline loops: CDR1 SGHVS, CDR2 FQNEAQ. CDR3 DNA: TGTGCCAGCAGCTCGACTAGCCCTACCCTCACAGATACGCAGTATTTT. It translates to CASSSTSPTLTDTQYF.

This clonotype turned up a few times. The chain carries TRBV6-5 and TRBJ2-3; tentatively, D is TRBD2 (5 bases). V was pared by 7 bases and J by 7 bases, with 9 bases between. Per the germline V gene, CDR1 is MNHEY and CDR2 is SVGAGI. This CDR3 is built from 11 residues. In DNA form, the CDR3 reads TGTGCCAGCACCACGGGGAATACGCAGTATTTT. Translating gives CASTTGNTQYF.

The V and J genes are TRBV12-3 or TRBV12-4 and TRBJ2-3; D might be TRBD1 (5 bases). Trimming shortened V by 7 bases and J by 5 bases, and 16 bases separated the two germline ends. The CDR3 contains 14 residues. The CDR3 nucleotides read TGTGCCAGCACCTCGGACACCCGGTTAGATACGCAGTATTTT. It encodes CASTSDTRLDTQYF.

This clonotype was picked up a small number of times. The J gene is TRBJ1-1, the V gene TRBV12-3 or TRBV12-4; no clear D. V was shortened by 6 bases and J by 7 bases, with 9 bases between the two germline ends. There are 11 residues in the CDR3. CDR3 nucleotides: TGTGCCAGCAGCCACAATTTTGAAGCTTTCTTT. This sequence encodes CASSHNFEAFF.

The rearrangement uses TRBV19 and TRBJ1-5; 7 bases agree with TRBD1. CDR1 LNHDA and CDR2 SQIVND come from the germline V gene (reference sequence). V was pared by 0 bases and J by 5 bases, with 10 bases of the junction left unmatched. CDR3 length: 17 residues. The CDR3, as DNA: TGTGCCAGTAGTATAGAATTGGGACAGCGGGAGGATCAGCCCCAGCATTTT. This gives the protein CASSIELGQREDQPQHF.

This clonotype was recorded once. As the CDR3 is not closed by the conserved phenylalanine or tryptophan, this likely results from a read error. The chain is built from TRBV7-9 and TRBJ2-7; weak D call: TRBD1 (8 bases). The CDR3 covers 15 residues. Germline CDR1 is SEHNR and CDR2 is FQNEAQ (reference sequence). Trimming stripped 1 base from V and 5 bases from J, with 15 bases between. For the CDR3, the DNA is TGTGCCAGCAGCTTAGTCGGACAGGGAGGGAACGAGCAGTACTCC. Protein: CASSLVGQGGNEQYS.

The chain links TRBV6-2 or TRBV6-3 to TRBJ2-3, with TRBD2 matching over 9 bases. CDR1 MNHEY and CDR2 SVGEGT come from the germline V gene. This CDR3 contains 16 residues. J lost 3 bases, V lost 8 bases, and 12 bases had no gene match. The DNA of the CDR3 is TGTGCCAGCGCTCACACCGGGGGACTAGCAACAGATACGCAGTATTTT. Its translation: CASAHTGGLATDTQYF.

Comment on this clonotype: At one end the junction does not follow the germline gene, possibly because of a read error. The genes are TRBV2 and TRBJ2-2; TRBD2 aligns across 7 bases. Germline V gene data show CDR1 as SNHLY and CDR2 as FYNNEI. The CDR3 is 15 amino acids. CDR3 nucleotide sequence: TGTGCCAACAGTGACCGGGGGGAGATTACCGGGGAGCTGTTTTTT. It codes for CANSDRGEITGELFF.

Only a few counts were recorded for this clonotype. The chain carries TRBV7-6 and TRBJ2-7; 7 bases are shared with TRBD1. J was trimmed by 5 bases and V by 1 base; bases with no gene match: 5. The V gene's germline CDR1 is SGHVS and CDR2 FNYEAQ. The CDR3 runs 14 residues. This CDR3 is CASSLEQGRHEQYF. For the CDR3, the DNA is TGTGCCAGCAGCTTAGAACAGGGGAGACACGAGCAGTACTTC.

The rearrangement uses TRBV20-1 and TRBJ1-4, with a possible D match to TRBD1 (5 bases). Trimming cost V 3 bases and J 5 bases, with 13 bases left between them. The CDR3 totals 14 residues. Germline V gives CDR1 DFQATT, CDR2 SNEGSKA (reference sequence). CDR3 sequence (DNA): TGCAGTGCTAGGGTTCGTGGGACCAATGAAAAACTGTTTTTT. It yields the protein CSARVRGTNEKLFF.

J is TRBJ2-5 and V is TRBV6-5; tentative D call: TRBD2 (5 bases). The CDR3 sequence is 13 residues long. Germline values: CDR1 MNHEY, CDR2 SVGAGI. Trimming removed 4 bases from V and 4 bases from J, with 10 bases in between. CDR3 region: CASSSDGVETQYF. CDR3 DNA sequence: TGTGCCAGCAGTTCTGACGGGGTAGAGACCCAGTACTTC.

This clonotype was detected a few times. V is TRBV5-6 and J is TRBJ2-7, with a weak D call TRBD1 (6 bases). The germline V and J ends were trimmed by 1 base and 0 bases, with 8 bases remaining between them. The germline gives CDR1 SGHDT, CDR2 YYEEEE. The CDR3 is 14 residues long. CDR3 nucleotide sequence: TGTGCCAGCAGCTTGTTACAGGGCTCCTACGAGCAGTACTTC. Protein product: CASSLLQGSYEQYF.

This clonotype showed up just a few times. The chain has TRBV20-1 and TRBJ1-2; tentatively, D is TRBD1 (6 bases). The CDR3 totals 14 residues. From germline, CDR1 is DFQATT and CDR2 SNEGSKA (reference sequence). Trimming removed 1 base from V and 8 bases from J, with 17 bases in between. CDR3 residues: CSARALDRRTGYTF. CDR3 nucleotide sequence: TGCAGTGCTAGAGCCTTGGACAGACGAACGGGCTACACCTTC.

CDR3 nucleotide sequence: TGTGCCAGCAGCTTCGGACAAGGAAACACCATATATTTT. Translating gives CASSFGQGNTIYF. J is TRBJ1-3 and V is TRBV13; D is possibly TRBD1 (5 bases). V was pared by 3 bases and J by 4 bases, with 7 bases between. CDR1 PRHDT and CDR2 FYEKMQ come from the germline V gene (reference sequence). The CDR3 has 13 amino acids.

The table lists this clonotype with a few counts. J is TRBJ2-5 and V is TRBV20-1, with TRBD2 identical over 9 bases. The V segment lost 0 bases and the J segment 5 bases; nucleotides outside the gene matches: 10. The CDR3 totals 16 residues. Per the germline V gene, CDR1 is DFQATT and CDR2 is SNEGSKA (reference sequence). CDR3 DNA sequence: TGCAGTGCTAGAGAGCATTTAGTAGCGGGAGTGGAGACCCAGTACTTC. Residues: CSAREHLVAGVETQYF.

This clonotype was detected only a few times. CDR3 region: CASSSHRGRETQYF. The CDR3 DNA follows: TGTGCCAGCAGTTCCCACAGGGGGCGGGAGACCCAGTACTTC. This chain connects TRBV6-8 to TRBJ2-5; 9 bases line up with TRBD1. V dropped 4 bases and J dropped 5; count of bases not matched to a gene: 5. The CDR3 length is 14 residues. CDR1 and CDR2 from the germline V gene are MNHGY and SAAAGT.

The J gene is TRBJ2-4, the V gene TRBV28; D perhaps matches TRBD2 (5 bases). Trimming pared 6 bases from V and 2 bases from J, leaving 14 bases between. CDR1 MDHEN and CDR2 SYDVKM come from the germline V gene. The length of the CDR3 is 15 residues. CDR3 sequence (DNA): TGTGCCAGCAGCAGTAAGCGGATGCCCAAAAACATTCAGTACTTC. Translating gives CASSSKRMPKNIQYF. Full variable domain (rest looked up from reference TRBV28 and TRBJ2-4): DVKVTQSSRYLVKRTGEKVFLECVQDMDHENMFWYRQDPGLGLRLIYFSYDVKMKEKGDIPEGYSVSREKKERFSLILESASTNQTSMYLCASSSKRMPKNIQYFGAGTRLSVL.

This clonotype was picked up a small number of times. The CDR3 spells CASSRSGGLASYEQYF. CDR3 DNA sequence: TGTGCCAGCAGCCGTTCCGGAGGGCTGGCTTCCTACGAGCAGTACTTC. The V and J genes are TRBV5-6 and TRBJ2-7; possible D gene TRBD2, 6 bases. The CDR3 extends over 16 amino acids. Trimming stripped 4 bases from V and 1 base from J, with 18 bases between. CDR1 is SGHDT and CDR2 is YYEEEE in the germline V gene.

This clonotype showed up just a few times. The chain employs TRBV27 and TRBJ1-2, with D tentatively TRBD1 (5 bases). This CDR3 has 13 amino acids. Germline-derived CDR1 and CDR2 are MNHEY and SMNVEV (reference sequence). Trimming removed 5 bases at V and 3 bases at J, with 10 bases between. The CDR3 here is CASSSPRDYGYTF. As DNA, the CDR3 is TGTGCCAGCAGTAGTCCCAGGGACTATGGCTACACCTTC.

The rearrangement links TRBV6-2 or TRBV6-3 to TRBJ1-1; D gene unclear. Germline-derived CDR1 and CDR2 are MNHEY and SVGEGT. Trimming cost V 4 bases and J 1 base, with 16 bases left between them. This CDR3 region has 16 residues. The CDR3 bases are TGTGCCAGCAGTTTCACCGTGGATTCGAGGAACACTGAAGCTTTCTTT. Protein product: CASSFTVDSRNTEAFF.

The chain joins TRBV5-6 to TRBJ2-1, with D possibly being TRBD1 or TRBD2 (5 bases each). The CDR3 runs 14 residues. The ends were cut back, 6 bases at V and 8 bases at J, with 18 bases in the middle. Germline V gene data show CDR1 as SGHDT and CDR2 as YYEEEE. As DNA, the CDR3 is TGTGCCAGCATATCCGGGGCCGGGTGGGATGAGCAGTTCTTC. It yields the protein CASISGAGWDEQFF.

This chain links TRBV6-2 or TRBV6-3 with TRBJ1-1; D is undetermined. CDR3 length: 14 amino acids. V was trimmed by 3 bases and J by 0 bases, leaving 8 bases between them. The germline V gene encodes CDR1 MNHEY and CDR2 SVGEGT. The CDR3 spells CASSYYGLNTEAFF. CDR3 nucleotides: TGTGCCAGCAGTTATTACGGTTTGAACACTGAAGCTTTCTTT.

J is TRBJ2-1 and V is TRBV12-3 or TRBV12-4; D is unresolved. CDR3 length: 11 residues. Trimming removed 5 bases at V and 9 bases at J, with 8 bases between. The CDR3 DNA reads TGTGCCAGCAGTATATCGGGTGAGCAGTTCTTC. Amino acid sequence: CASSISGEQFF.